This TCR beta chain was recovered during a study of T-cell memory formation after mild COVID-19. Constant-segment primers and 5'RACE yielded cDNA libraries for TCR alpha and TCR beta, each carrying sample barcodes and UMIs. Via MiXCR, TCRdb re-called the 5' RACE reads, giving one row per CDR3 protein. The profile shows 350,000 to 500,000 distinct CDR3 sequences, more than 20% of them singletons. Findings of the study overall: Certain responding clones were present in pre-infection memory, suggesting participation of cross-reactive memory. Confirmation was lacking for SARS-CoV-2 specificity of second-wave clones that peaked on day 37. Shrinking CD4+ clones were chiefly CM and EM; CD8+ ones were chiefly EMRA.

This CDR3 has 17 residues. The V gene's germline CDR1 is LGHNA and CDR2 YNFKEQ. V shed 1 base and J shed 2 bases, with 18 bases lying between them. Note on this clonotype: Its cognate antigen is unknown.

The sample taken for sequencing was PBMCs or a T cell subset sorted from them (not recorded which). This TCR was recovered from an adult woman who had mild COVID-19 (a few samples of this study predate the infection). Cell type and time point are not known. This chain joins TRBV4-2 and TRBJ2-7; TRBD2 is a possible D gene (6 bases). In DNA form, the CDR3 reads TGTGCCAGCAGCCAAGGGTTTGGCGGGACGTTCGCCTACGAGCAGTACTTC. Protein: CASSQGFGGTFAYEQYF.